Listed here is a single TCR beta chain. As yet, its antigen is unknown. This sample was included in a study of OX40 agonist ivuxolimab in advanced cancers. Study details: It was permissible to have had prior anti-PD-1, anti-PD-L1 or anti-CTLA-4 therapy, and around 40% had some. Findings and limits, study-wide: Still undetermined is the antigen specificity of the expanded peripheral T cells. At 0.1 to 3.0 mg/kg, CD4+ and CD8+ blood T cells expanded clonally by week 6.

The CDR3 length is 15 residues. The junction had 6 bases not matched to a gene; V was cut back by 2 bases and J by 4 bases. Germline V gene sequence: CDR1 SNHLY, CDR2 FYNNEI. Repertoires were generated with immunoSEQ multiplex PCR, while TCRdb's copy carries only in-frame clones and drops some. The sample comprises tens of thousands of clones, roughly 86% of which are singletons, and less than 1.1% rests with the top ten. This rearrangement joins TRBV2 to TRBJ2-7, with 9 positions matching TRBD2. The origin of this receptor is an adult with an advanced solid tumor such as melanoma, head and neck, liver or kidney cancer. The sequenced sample was CD4+ or CD8+ T cells sorted from blood, obtained in a trial of the OX40 agonist ivuxolimab. CDR3: CASSELAGERYEQYF. The CDR3 region has the DNA TGTGCCAGCAGTGAATTAGCGGGGGAAAGGTACGAGCAGTACTTC.